This TCR beta chain was sequenced in a study of shared clonotypes between healthy human individuals. None of the donors, who were healthy HIV-negative adults, had recently had acute infections or vaccinations. The CDR3 consists of 14 residues. The V and J ends lost 4 bases and 9 bases, in that order; junction bases with no gene match: 8. Per the germline V gene, CDR1 is SQVTM and CDR2 is ANQGSEA. Profiling relied on immunoSEQ multiplex PCR, and the TCRdb table lists in-frame clones only, not all of them. Of under 1,100,000 clones in the sample, 70% to 80% are singletons; the top ten hold roughly 0.55%.

The source of this sequence is a man between 18 and 29 years old in good health. Some clones in this sample may be carry-over from other donors' samples. The V and J genes are TRBV29-1 and TRBJ2-1; the match to TRBD2 covers 11 bases. Source material: memory CD4+ T cells from PBMCs. Subset of the sample: CD45RA-negative fraction. CDR3: CSVGIAGGPREQFF. In DNA form, the CDR3 reads TGCAGCGTTGGTATAGCGGGAGGGCCCCGTGAGCAGTTCTTC.